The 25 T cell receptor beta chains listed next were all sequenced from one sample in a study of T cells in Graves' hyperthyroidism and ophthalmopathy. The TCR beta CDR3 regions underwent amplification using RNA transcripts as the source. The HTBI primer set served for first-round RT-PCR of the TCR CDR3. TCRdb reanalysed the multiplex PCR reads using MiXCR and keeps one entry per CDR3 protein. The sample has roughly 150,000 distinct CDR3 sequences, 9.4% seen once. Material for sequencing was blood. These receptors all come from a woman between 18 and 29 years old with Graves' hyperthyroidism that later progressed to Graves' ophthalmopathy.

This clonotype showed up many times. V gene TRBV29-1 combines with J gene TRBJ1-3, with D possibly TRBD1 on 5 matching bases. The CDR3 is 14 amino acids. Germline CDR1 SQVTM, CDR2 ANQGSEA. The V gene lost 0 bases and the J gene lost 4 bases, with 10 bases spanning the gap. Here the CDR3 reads CSVEDRGVGNTIYF. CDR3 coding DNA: TGCAGCGTTGAAGACCGGGGGGTCGGAAACACCATATATTTT.

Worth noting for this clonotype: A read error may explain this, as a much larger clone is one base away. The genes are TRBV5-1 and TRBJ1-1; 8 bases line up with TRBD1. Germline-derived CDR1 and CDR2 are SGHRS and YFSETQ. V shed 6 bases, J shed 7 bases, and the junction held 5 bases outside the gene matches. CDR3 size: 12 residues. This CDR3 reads CASIYDRGEAFF. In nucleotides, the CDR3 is TGCGCCAGCATCTACGACAGGGGTGAAGCTTTCTTT.

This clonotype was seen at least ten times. The CDR3 reads CASSHLRARNTEAFF. CDR3 coding DNA: TGTGCCAGCAGCCATCTAAGGGCGCGGAACACTGAAGCTTTCTTT. The rearrangement joins TRBV3-1 to TRBJ1-1, with D hard to call. This CDR3 is built from 15 residues. CDR1 and CDR2 (germline): LGHDT, YNNKEL (reference sequence). Trimming removed 3 bases from V and 1 base from J, with 12 bases in between.

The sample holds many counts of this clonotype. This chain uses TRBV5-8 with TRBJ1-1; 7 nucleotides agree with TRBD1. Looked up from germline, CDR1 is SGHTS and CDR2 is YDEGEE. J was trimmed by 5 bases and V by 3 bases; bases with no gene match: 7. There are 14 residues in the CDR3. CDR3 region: CASSSTQGGTEAFF. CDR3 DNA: TGTGCCAGCAGCTCTACCCAGGGGGGGACTGAAGCTTTCTTT.

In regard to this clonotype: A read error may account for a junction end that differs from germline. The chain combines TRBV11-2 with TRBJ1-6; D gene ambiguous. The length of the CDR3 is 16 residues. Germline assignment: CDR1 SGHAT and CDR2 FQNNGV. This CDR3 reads CASSRTIDAYNSLLHF. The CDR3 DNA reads TGTGCCAGCAGCCGGACTATAGACGCCTATAATTCACTCCTCCACTTT.

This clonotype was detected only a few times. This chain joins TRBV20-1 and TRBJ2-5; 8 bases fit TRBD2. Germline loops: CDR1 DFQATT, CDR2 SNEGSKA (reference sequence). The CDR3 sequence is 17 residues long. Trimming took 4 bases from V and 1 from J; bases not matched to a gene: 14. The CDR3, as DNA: TGCAGTGCTACCGGGGAGGTAGCGGGGACCTTCCAAGAGACCCAGTACTTC. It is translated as CSATGEVAGTFQETQYF.

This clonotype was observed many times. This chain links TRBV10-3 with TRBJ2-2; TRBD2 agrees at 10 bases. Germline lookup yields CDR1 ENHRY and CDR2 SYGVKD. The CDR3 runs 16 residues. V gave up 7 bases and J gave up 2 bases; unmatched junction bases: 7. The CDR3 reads CAINEAGGINTGELFF. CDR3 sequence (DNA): TGTGCCATCAATGAAGCGGGAGGGATTAACACCGGGGAGCTGTTTTTT.

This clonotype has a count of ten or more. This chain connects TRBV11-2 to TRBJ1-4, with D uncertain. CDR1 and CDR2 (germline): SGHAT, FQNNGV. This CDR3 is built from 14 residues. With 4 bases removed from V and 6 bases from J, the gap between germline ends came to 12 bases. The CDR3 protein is CASSSIGSDEKLFF. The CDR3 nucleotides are TGTGCCAGCAGCTCCATTGGGTCGGATGAAAAACTGTTTTTT. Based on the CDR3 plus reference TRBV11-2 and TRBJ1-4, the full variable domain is EAGVAQSPRYKIIEKRQSVAFWCNPISGHATLYWYQQILGQGPKLLIQFQNNGVVDDSQLPKDRFSAERLKGVDSTLKIQPAKLEDSAVYLCASSSIGSDEKLFFGSGTQLSVL.

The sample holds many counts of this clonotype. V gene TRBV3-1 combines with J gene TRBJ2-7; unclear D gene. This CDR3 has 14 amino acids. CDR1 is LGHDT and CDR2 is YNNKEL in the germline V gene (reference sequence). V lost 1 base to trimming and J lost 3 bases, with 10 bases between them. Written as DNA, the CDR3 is TGTGCCAGCAGCCAAGCGGGTGGGAACTACGAGCAGTACTTC. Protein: CASSQAGGNYEQYF.

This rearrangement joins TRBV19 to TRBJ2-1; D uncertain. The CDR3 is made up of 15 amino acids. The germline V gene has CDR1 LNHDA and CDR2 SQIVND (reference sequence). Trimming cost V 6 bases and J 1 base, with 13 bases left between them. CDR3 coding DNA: TGTGCCAGTAGCGACTCGGGTGGGTCCTACAATGAGCAGTTCTTC. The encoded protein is CASSDSGGSYNEQFF.

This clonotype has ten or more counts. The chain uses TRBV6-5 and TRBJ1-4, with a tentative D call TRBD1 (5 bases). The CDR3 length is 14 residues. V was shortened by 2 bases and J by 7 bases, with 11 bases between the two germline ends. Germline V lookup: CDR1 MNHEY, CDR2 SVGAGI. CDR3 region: CASSYGALGEKLFF. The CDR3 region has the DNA TGTGCCAGCAGTTACGGGGCCTTGGGTGAAAAACTGTTTTTT.

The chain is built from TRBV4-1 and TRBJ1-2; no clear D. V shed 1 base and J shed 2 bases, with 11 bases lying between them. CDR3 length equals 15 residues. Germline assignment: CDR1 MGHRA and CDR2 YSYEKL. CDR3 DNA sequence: TGCGCCAGCAGCCAAGGTCAGAACCGAAACTATGGCTACACCTTC. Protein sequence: CASSQGQNRNYGYTF.

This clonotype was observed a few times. The CDR3 region has the DNA TGTGCCAGCAGGGCTTCAGGGTATAGCAATCAGCCCCAGCATTTT. This sequence encodes CASRASGYSNQPQHF. V is TRBV27 and J is TRBJ1-5, with TRBD1 as a possible D gene (5 bases). Germline CDR1 is MNHEY and CDR2 is SMNVEV (reference sequence). CDR3 size: 15 residues. V lost 6 bases, J lost 0 bases, and 12 bases lay in between.

CDR3 DNA: TGTGCCACCAGCGTGGTAGGGCCGGTTGAGACCCAGTACTTC. The encoded protein is CATSVVGPVETQYF. The chain has TRBV15 and TRBJ2-5; D not certain. V was cut by 5 bases and J by 5 bases, with 15 bases left in between. Germline CDR1 LNHNV, CDR2 YYDKDF (reference sequence). The CDR3 has 14 residues.

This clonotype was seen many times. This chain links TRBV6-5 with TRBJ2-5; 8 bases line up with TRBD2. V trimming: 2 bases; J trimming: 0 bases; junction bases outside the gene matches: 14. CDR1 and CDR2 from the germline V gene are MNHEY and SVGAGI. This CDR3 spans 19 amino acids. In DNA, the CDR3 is TGTGCCAGCAGTTACCTCGATGGGGGTAGCGGGACGAACCAAGAGACCCAGTACTTC. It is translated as CASSYLDGGSGTNQETQYF.

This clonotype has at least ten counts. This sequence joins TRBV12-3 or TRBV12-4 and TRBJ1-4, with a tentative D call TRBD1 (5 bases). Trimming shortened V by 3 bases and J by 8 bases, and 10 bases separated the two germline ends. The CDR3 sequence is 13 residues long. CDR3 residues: CASSLGLAEKLFF. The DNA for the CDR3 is TGTGCCAGCAGTTTGGGGCTGGCGGAAAAACTGTTTTTT.

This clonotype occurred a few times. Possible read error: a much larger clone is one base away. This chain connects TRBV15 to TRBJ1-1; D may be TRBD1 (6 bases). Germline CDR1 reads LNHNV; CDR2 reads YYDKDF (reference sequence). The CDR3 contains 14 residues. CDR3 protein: CATTPDRLNAEAFF. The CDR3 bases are TGTGCCACCACCCCGGACAGACTGAACGCTGAAGCTTTCTTT.

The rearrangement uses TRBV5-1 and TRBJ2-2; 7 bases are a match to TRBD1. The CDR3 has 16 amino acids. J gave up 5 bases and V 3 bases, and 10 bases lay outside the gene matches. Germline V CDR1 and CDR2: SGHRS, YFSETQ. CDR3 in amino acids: CASSSYRDSKTGELFF. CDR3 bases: TGCGCCAGCAGCTCCTACCGGGACAGTAAAACCGGGGAGCTGTTTTTT.

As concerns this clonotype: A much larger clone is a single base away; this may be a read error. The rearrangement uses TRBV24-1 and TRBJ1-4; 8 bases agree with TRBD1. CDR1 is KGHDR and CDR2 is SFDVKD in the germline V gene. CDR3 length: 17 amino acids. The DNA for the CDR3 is TGTGTCACCAGTGATTTTAAACAGGGGGCAACTAATGAAAAACTGTTTTTT. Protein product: CVTSDFKQGATNEKLFF.

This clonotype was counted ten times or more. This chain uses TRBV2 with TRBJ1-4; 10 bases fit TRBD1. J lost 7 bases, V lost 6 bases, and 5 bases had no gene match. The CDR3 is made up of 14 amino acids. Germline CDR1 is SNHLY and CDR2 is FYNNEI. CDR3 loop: CASRAGTGAEKLFF. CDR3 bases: TGTGCCAGCAGAGCCGGGACAGGGGCTGAAAAACTGTTTTTT. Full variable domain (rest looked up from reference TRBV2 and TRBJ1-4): EPEVTQTPSHQVTQMGQEVILRCVPISNHLYFYWYRQILGQKVEFLVSFYNNEISEKSEIFDDQFSVERPDGSNFTLKIRSTKLEDSAMYFCASRAGTGAEKLFFGSGTQLSVL.

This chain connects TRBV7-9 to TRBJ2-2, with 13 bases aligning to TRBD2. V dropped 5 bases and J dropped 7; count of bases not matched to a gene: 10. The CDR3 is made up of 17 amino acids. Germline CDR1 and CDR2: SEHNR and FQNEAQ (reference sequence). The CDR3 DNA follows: TGTGCCAGCAGCCCCTTGCGGACTAGCGGGAGTAACGGGGAGCTGTTTTTT. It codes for CASSPLRTSGSNGELFF.

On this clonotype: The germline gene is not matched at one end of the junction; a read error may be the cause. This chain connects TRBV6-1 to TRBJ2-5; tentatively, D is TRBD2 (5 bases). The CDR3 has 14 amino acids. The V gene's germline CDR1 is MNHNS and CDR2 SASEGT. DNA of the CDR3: TGTGCCAGCAGTTTCGCGGGCCCCCAAGAGGCCCAGTACTTC. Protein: CASSFAGPQEAQYF.

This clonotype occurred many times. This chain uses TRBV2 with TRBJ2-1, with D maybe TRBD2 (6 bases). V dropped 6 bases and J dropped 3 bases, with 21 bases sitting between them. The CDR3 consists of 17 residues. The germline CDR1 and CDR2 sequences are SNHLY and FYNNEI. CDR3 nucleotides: TGTGCCAGCAGGGATTTAAAGCCGGGGGTCCTCTACAATGAGCAGTTCTTC. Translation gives CASRDLKPGVLYNEQFF. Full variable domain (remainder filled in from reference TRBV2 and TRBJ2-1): EPEVTQTPSHQVTQMGQEVILRCVPISNHLYFYWYRQILGQKVEFLVSFYNNEISEKSEIFDDQFSVERPDGSNFTLKIRSTKLEDSAMYFCASRDLKPGVLYNEQFFGPGTRLTVL.

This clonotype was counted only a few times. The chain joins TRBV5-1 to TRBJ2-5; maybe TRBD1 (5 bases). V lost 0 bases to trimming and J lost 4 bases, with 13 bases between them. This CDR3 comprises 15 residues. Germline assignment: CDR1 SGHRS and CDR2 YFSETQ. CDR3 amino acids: CASSLGGRGTETQYF. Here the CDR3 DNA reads TGCGCCAGCAGCTTGGGAGGAAGGGGAACAGAGACCCAGTACTTC.

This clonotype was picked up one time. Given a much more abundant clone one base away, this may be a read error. The CDR3 sequence: CAWSGGNTYEQYF. For the CDR3, the DNA is TGTGCCTGGAGTGGAGGCAACACCTACGAGCAGTACTTC. V and J are TRBV30 and TRBJ2-7, with no clear D. V was pared by 1 base and J by 2 bases, with 9 bases between. CDR3 length: 13 amino acids. The germline gives CDR1 GTSNPN, CDR2 SVGIG (reference sequence).